The 19 T cell receptor beta chains below come from one sample, sequenced in a study of spatial heterogeneity in lung cancer. TCRdb passed the 5' RACE reads through MiXCR, listing each CDR3 protein once. The sample records about 94,000 distinct CDR3 sequences, approximately 19% being singletons. Time point reported: blood at routine non-recurrence follow-up after resection. The starting material was PBMCs, obtained at follow-up. These receptors all stem from a male donor with early-stage non-small cell lung cancer.

This clonotype came up many times. V usage is TRBV5-1 and J usage is TRBJ2-2; a weak D match, TRBD2 (5 bases). The CDR3 covers 15 residues. CDR1 SGHRS and CDR2 YFSETQ come from the germline V gene. Trimming removed 0 bases at V and 6 bases at J, with 12 bases between. CDR3 nucleotides: TGCGCCAGCAGCTTGGAGGCGGGTGTCTCCGGGGAGCTGTTTTTT. This codes for CASSLEAGVSGELFF.

The chain couples TRBV6-5 to TRBJ2-2; perhaps TRBD1 as D (5 bases). This CDR3 has 14 amino acids. V shed 6 bases and J shed 5 bases, with 13 bases lying between them. Germline CDR1 MNHEY, CDR2 SVGAGI. The CDR3 protein is CASRVNGATGELFF. For the CDR3, the DNA is TGTGCCAGCAGGGTGAATGGGGCTACCGGGGAGCTGTTTTTT.

This clonotype was seen repeatedly, ten times or more. V gene TRBV30 combines with J gene TRBJ2-7, with TRBD1 matching 8 bases. This CDR3 has 14 residues. Germline V gene data show CDR1 as GTSNPN and CDR2 as SVGIG (reference sequence). V lost 5 bases, J lost 5 bases, and 11 bases stayed unmatched. The CDR3 sequence: CAWDSTGGRNEQYF. In DNA form, the CDR3 reads TGTGCCTGGGATTCAACAGGGGGTCGCAACGAGCAGTACTTC.

V gene TRBV24-1 combines with J gene TRBJ2-7, with no clear D. The CDR3 loop spans 13 amino acids. V was trimmed by 4 bases and J by 3 bases, leaving 9 bases between them. In germline, CDR1 is KGHDR, CDR2 SFDVKD. The CDR3 region has the DNA TGTGCCACCAGTGACCCTAATAACTACGAGCAGTACTTC. Its translation: CATSDPNNYEQYF.

A few counts support this clonotype. The genes are TRBV20-1 and TRBJ2-5, with 13 bases that match TRBD2. There are 15 residues in the CDR3. Germline CDR1 DFQATT, CDR2 SNEGSKA (reference sequence). Trimming removed 6 bases from V and 5 bases from J; junction bases left unmatched: 9. CDR3 in DNA: TGCAGTGCCCGGACTAGCGGGGGATACGGGGAGACCCAGTACTTC. Translation gives CSARTSGGYGETQYF.

This clonotype was detected a few times. CDR3 sequence reads: CASSQDGRDTQYF. As DNA, the CDR3 is TGTGCCAGCAGCCAGGACGGGAGGGATACGCAGTATTTT. The J gene is TRBJ2-3, the V gene TRBV3-1; 7 bases agree with TRBD2. The CDR3 runs 13 residues. The trim removed 3 bases at V and 6 bases at J, leaving 3 bases unmatched. The V gene's germline CDR1 is LGHDT and CDR2 YNNKEL (reference sequence).

This clonotype is a singleton in its sample. One junction end does not reproduce the germline sequence, and a read error may be involved. The chain employs TRBV19 and TRBJ1-2, with D unresolved. CDR3 size: 15 residues. Germline CDR1 LNHDA, CDR2 SQIVND (reference sequence). The chain's CDR3 is CASSKPVSGRDGHTF. Written as DNA, the CDR3 is TGTGCCAGTAGTAAACCCGTCTCGGGTCGGGATGGCCACACCTTC. The variable domain in full, with the rest retrieved from reference TRBV19 and TRBJ1-2, is DGGITQSPKYLFRKEGQNVTLSCEQNLNHDAMYWYRQDPGQGLRLIYYSQIVNDFQKGDIAEGYSVSREKKESFPLTVTSAQKNPTAFYLCASSKPVSGRDGHTFGSGTRLTVV.

There are a few counts of this clonotype. The V gene is TRBV20-1, the J gene TRBJ2-5; D is possibly TRBD1 (6 bases). Deletions cut 1 base from V and 1 base from J, with 7 bases between. CDR1 and CDR2 (germline): DFQATT, SNEGSKA (reference sequence). The CDR3 length is 13 residues. DNA for the CDR3: TGCAGTGCTAGAGGGGGGCCCCAAGAGACCCAGTACTTC. It codes for CSARGGPQETQYF.

The chain employs TRBV24-1 and TRBJ2-1, with 7 positions matching TRBD1. Germline CDR1 and CDR2: KGHDR and SFDVKD. The CDR3 is 15 residues long. Unmatched junction bases numbered 4, after V lost 0 bases and J lost 6 bases. The CDR3 protein is CATSDLYRGVNEQFF. The CDR3 DNA reads as TGTGCCACCAGTGATTTGTACAGGGGAGTCAATGAGCAGTTCTTC.

The chain links TRBV18 to TRBJ1-1, with D unclear. Germline CDR1 and CDR2: KGHSH and LQKENI. This CDR3 contains 15 residues. V lost 0 bases and J 5 bases, leaving 13 bases between the germline ends. DNA for the CDR3: TGTGCCAGCTCACCACCGAGCGCCGCGAGGACTGAAGCTTTCTTT. Translation gives CASSPPSAARTEAFF. The variable domain in full, with the rest retrieved from reference TRBV18 and TRBJ1-1, is NAGVMQNPRHLVRRRGQEARLRCSPMKGHSHVYWYRQLPEEGLKFMVYLQKENIIDESGMPKERFSAEFPKEGPSILRIQQVVRGDSAAYFCASSPPSAARTEAFFGQGTRLTVV.

The CDR3 nucleotides read TGTGCCAGCAGCTTATCAGGGACCGGCAATCAGCCCCAGCATTTT. This gives the protein CASSLSGTGNQPQHF. The gene calls are TRBV7-8 and TRBJ1-5, with TRBD1 as a possible D gene (5 bases). The CDR3 loop spans 15 amino acids. V lost 2 bases and J 2 bases, leaving 10 bases between the germline ends. Germline V gives CDR1 SGHVS, CDR2 FQNEAQ.

V and J are TRBV4-1 and TRBJ2-1; D unresolved. Trimming cost V 4 bases and J 0 bases, with 10 bases left between them. Germline V gene data show CDR1 as MGHRA and CDR2 as YSYEKL. CDR3 length: 15 amino acids. In DNA form, the CDR3 reads TGCGCCAGCAGCCGGGCGGAGATCTCCTACAATGAGCAGTTCTTC. Translated, it gives CASSRAEISYNEQFF.

This clonotype was picked up a small number of times. The genes are TRBV4-3 and TRBJ2-5, with 8 bases that match TRBD1. Losses at the gene ends were 0 bases for V and 7 bases for J; bases not matched to a gene: 7. From germline, CDR1 is LGHNA and CDR2 YSLEER. This CDR3 contains 15 residues. In DNA, the CDR3 is TGCGCCAGCAGCCAAGAAGCCAGGGGGCACTGGACCCAGTACTTC. It yields the protein CASSQEARGHWTQYF.

This clonotype was recorded a few times. The chain couples TRBV12-3 or TRBV12-4 to TRBJ1-5; D is uncertain. V gave up 3 bases and J gave up 3 bases, with 9 bases separating them. CDR3 length: 14 amino acids. CDR3 sequence reads: CASSFSQNNQPQHF. The CDR3 DNA follows: TGTGCCAGCAGTTTTTCACAGAACAATCAGCCCCAGCATTTT.

V usage is TRBV7-9 and J usage is TRBJ2-5; D might be TRBD2 (5 bases). V was cut by 3 bases and J by 5 bases, with 10 bases left in between. CDR3 length: 13 amino acids. Germline loops: CDR1 SEHNR, CDR2 FQNEAQ (reference sequence). The CDR3 nucleotides read TGTGCCAGCAGCTTTACTAGTGGGGAGACCCAGTACTTC. It specifies CASSFTSGETQYF.

The chain joins TRBV10-3 to TRBJ2-1, with 12 bases aligning to TRBD2. The CDR3 totals 14 residues. Germline V gene sequence: CDR1 ENHRY, CDR2 SYGVKD. V gave up 4 bases and J gave up 9 bases; unmatched junction bases: 4. The CDR3 DNA follows: TGTGCCATCAGTGGACTAGCGGGGGAAAGTGAGCAGTTCTTC. Translated, it gives CAISGLAGESEQFF.

The genes are TRBV18 and TRBJ2-5; D possibly matches TRBD1 or TRBD2 (5 bases each). CDR3 length: 14 amino acids. Trimming pared 3 bases from V and 0 bases from J, leaving 8 bases between. CDR1 is KGHSH and CDR2 is LQKENI in the germline V gene. For the CDR3, the DNA is TGTGCCAGCTCACCCGAGGGGTACCAAGAGACCCAGTACTTC. Residues: CASSPEGYQETQYF.

This clonotype came up a few times. The CDR3, as DNA: TGTGCCAGCAGACCATCAACGGACAATAAGAACACTGAAGCTTTCTTT. It encodes CASRPSTDNKNTEAFF. The gene calls are TRBV6-2 or TRBV6-3 and TRBJ1-1; the D gene is possibly TRBD1 (5 bases). Trimming removed 6 bases from V and 1 base from J, with 18 bases in between. The germline V gene encodes CDR1 MNHEY and CDR2 SVGEGT. This CDR3 is 16 amino acids long.

The table lists this clonotype with many counts. This sequence joins TRBV6-2 or TRBV6-3 and TRBJ1-6, with TRBD1 as a possible D gene (5 bases). Trimming took off 5 bases at V and 5 bases at J, with 22 bases between the two ends. The CDR3 runs 18 residues. CDR1 is MNHEY and CDR2 is SVGEGT in the germline V gene. Written as DNA, the CDR3 is TGTGCCAGCAGTGTCCCTAACTCCGGGACCCGACATAATTCACCCCTCCACTTT. Translated, it gives CASSVPNSGTRHNSPLHF.